This section outlines one TCR beta chain sequence together with its context. Its specificity is unknown. This CDR3 comprises 15 residues. V was trimmed by 1 base and J by 0 bases, leaving 10 bases between them. Germline V gives CDR1 LNHNV, CDR2 YYDKDF (reference sequence). Here immunoSEQ multiplex PCR was the method, and the copy in TCRdb shows in-frame clones only, minus some. The sample includes 4,000 to 6,000 clones, 96% of them seen just once. This specimen comes from a study of monozygotic twins with cystic fibrosis. Study results and limitations: Median Simpson clonality of 0.0095 suggested naive T cells predominated. Unrelated CF individuals shared fewer identical clonotypes than monozygotic CF twins. J usage was most co-twin-similar in 8 of 16 pairs, V in 13.

The sequence was obtained from a boy younger than 10 with cystic fibrosis. This chain connects TRBV15 to TRBJ2-7, with D possibly matching TRBD1 (5 bases). Sequenced material: blood. The CDR3 region has the DNA TGTGCCACCAGCAGAGGGTCGACAGCCTCCTACGAGCAGTACTTC. It encodes CATSRGSTASYEQYF.